Below, 27 T cell receptor beta chains from the same sample are listed, as sequenced in a study of T cell clonality in common variable immunodeficiency. Points from the study as a whole: In common variable immunodeficiency, TCR beta chains reportedly carried fewer deletions and N-nucleotide insertions.

Profiled with immunoSEQ multiplex PCR; TCRdb holds only in-frame clones, not every one. The sample includes around 40,000 clones, none of them occurring once. The antigens of these receptors remain unknown. Sequencing was carried out using peripheral blood mononuclear cells. These receptors originate from a human donor with common variable immunodeficiency.

The sample holds many counts of this clone. The read ends 3 residues shy of where the CDR3 ends; the end is completed using the germline J gene. The V and J genes are TRBV7-3 and TRBJ1-2; 9 bases match TRBD1. V was pared by 1 base and J by 2 bases, with 14 bases of the junction left unmatched. The CDR3 length is 19 residues. In germline, CDR1 is SGHTA, CDR2 FQGTGA. CDR3 sequence reads: CASSLRPGAGTGNNYGYTF. The sequenced CDR3 bases are TGTGCCAGCAGCTTAAGGCCCGGAGCCGGGACAGGGAACAACTATGGC.

Concerning this clone itself: From the germline J gene comes the end of the CDR3, since the read stops 3 residues before it. This chain joins TRBV13 and TRBJ2-5, with 13 positions matching TRBD2. Per the germline V gene, CDR1 is PRHDT and CDR2 is FYEKMQ (reference sequence). V dropped 5 bases and J dropped 5; count of bases not matched to a gene: 20. The CDR3 is 20 residues long. The CDR3 sequence: CASSPTGGRTSGRARETQYF. The DNA read from the CDR3 is TGTGCCAGCAGCCCAACAGGGGGGCGAACTAGCGGGAGGGCCCGCGAGACC.

Of note for this clone: The CDR3 extends 3 residues past the end of the read, so its final part is completed from the germline J gene. The genes are TRBV19 and TRBJ1-5; perhaps TRBD1 as D (6 bases). In germline, CDR1 is LNHDA, CDR2 SQIVND (reference sequence). Trimming took off 4 bases at V and 3 bases at J, with 10 bases between the two ends. This CDR3 has 14 amino acids. CDR3 protein: CASSKDSPNQPQHF. The covered CDR3 bases are TGTGCCAGTAGTAAGGACAGTCCCAATCAGCCC.

Ten or more counts support this clone. Sequencing ends 3 residues short of the CDR3 end; the germline J gene provides the rest. The rearrangement links TRBV29-1 to TRBJ1-1; D unclear. Germline values: CDR1 SQVTM, CDR2 ANQGSEA. The CDR3 totals 10 residues. The ends were cut back, 5 bases at V and 1 base at J, with 2 bases in the middle. CDR3: CSVQNTEAFF. The CDR3 bases that were read are TGCAGCGTTCAGAACACTGAA.

The table lists this clone with many counts. CDR3: CASSTTGGRTEAFF. The part of the CDR3 DNA that was read is TGTGCCAGTAGTACCACAGGGGGCAGGACTGAA. The chain combines TRBV19 with TRBJ1-1, with 9 bases aligning to TRBD1. The CDR3 end is not reached by the read, which stops 3 residues before it; the germline J gene fills it in. V shed 4 bases and J 5 bases; nucleotides not matched to a gene: 5. Per the germline V gene, CDR1 is LNHDA and CDR2 is SQIVND (reference sequence). The CDR3 runs 14 residues.

This clone was seen ten or more times. Read data end 3 residues before the CDR3 end; the end is taken from the germline J gene. The V call is TRBV5-4, the J call TRBJ2-7, with 8 bases identical to TRBD1. Trimming removed 6 bases from V and 0 bases from J; junction bases left unmatched: 5. The CDR3 length is 14 residues. Germline V gene sequence: CDR1 SGHNT, CDR2 YYREEE (reference sequence). The part of the CDR3 DNA that was read is TGTGCCAGCAACTCAGGGGGCGCCTCCTACGAG. It translates to CASNSGGASYE. The CDR3 as a whole reads CASNSGGASYEQYF.

This clone was observed a few times. The missing CDR3 end, 3 residues past where the read stops, is filled in from the germline J gene. V is TRBV20-1 and J is TRBJ1-2; 8 positions agree with TRBD1. CDR3 size: 12 residues. Germline V gives CDR1 DFQATT, CDR2 SNEGSKA (reference sequence). J lost 5 bases, V lost 4 bases, and 3 bases had no gene match. CDR3 residues: CSATWTGYGYTF. CDR3 bases read: TGCAGTGCTACTTGGACAGGGTATGGC.

This clone was seen many times. The read terminates 3 residues before the CDR3 end, so the remaining end is supplied by the germline J gene. V gene TRBV19 combines with J gene TRBJ2-3, with D possibly being TRBD1 (6 bases). The V gene lost 8 bases and the J gene lost 5 bases, with 17 bases spanning the gap. The germline V gene encodes CDR1 LNHDA and CDR2 SQIVND (reference sequence). The CDR3 consists of 14 residues. The CDR3 sequence is CASANQGMGDTQYF. The sequenced CDR3 bases are TGTGCCAGTGCCAATCAGGGGATGGGAGATACG.

Concerning this clone: With the read ending 3 residues before the CDR3 end, the germline J gene is used to fill in that end. The gene calls are TRBV7-2 and TRBJ2-4, with 9 bases fitting TRBD1. This CDR3 has 14 amino acids. Germline V gene lookup returns CDR1 SGHTA and CDR2 FQGNSA. Losses at the gene ends were 3 bases for V and 6 bases for J; bases not matched to a gene: 3. The covered CDR3 bases are TGTGCCAGCAGCTTGAAGGACAGGGGAAACATT. The encoded protein is CASSLKDRGNI. The entire CDR3 protein is CASSLKDRGNIQYF.

This clone was recorded many times. The read stops 3 residues short of the end of the CDR3; the missing end is completed from the germline J gene. The chain has TRBV19 and TRBJ1-2; D possibly corresponds to TRBD1 (6 bases). The CDR3 runs 15 residues. Per germline, CDR1 LNHDA and CDR2 SQIVND (reference sequence). The germline V and J ends were trimmed by 3 bases and 2 bases, with 13 bases remaining between them. The CDR3 is CASSILRQENYGYTF. The sequenced part of the CDR3 DNA is TGTGCCAGTAGTATCCTGAGACAGGAGAACTATGGC.

This clone has at least ten counts. CDR3 in amino acids: CSARSGVGNEKLFF. Incomplete CDR3 DNA: TGCAGTGCTAGATCGGGGGTCGGTAATGAAAAA. The J gene is TRBJ1-4, the V gene TRBV20-1, with a possible D match to TRBD1 (5 bases). The CDR3 is cut off 3 residues early in the read; its end comes from the germline J gene. V dropped 2 bases and J dropped 4 bases, with 11 bases sitting between them. Germline V CDR1 and CDR2: DFQATT, SNEGSKA (reference sequence). The CDR3 is 14 amino acids.

This clone was seen a handful of times. The CDR3 is cut off 3 residues early in the read; its end comes from the germline J gene. This chain links TRBV19 with TRBJ2-5; TRBD1 might be the D (5 bases). The V end lost 4 bases, the J end lost 5 bases, and 11 bases lay between the germline ends. The CDR3 contains 13 residues. The germline gives CDR1 LNHDA, CDR2 SQIVND (reference sequence). CDR3 bases read: TGTGCCAGTAGTAACAGGCGACTTGAGACC. It encodes CASSNRRLET. The full CDR3 protein is CASSNRRLETQYF.

Many counts were recorded for this clone. CDR3 loop: CSAVRGMNTEAFF. Incomplete CDR3 DNA: TGCAGTGCCGTCCGCGGGATGAACACTGAA. V usage is TRBV20-1 and J usage is TRBJ1-1; D unclear. The read halts 3 residues ahead of the CDR3 end, with the missing end drawn from the germline J gene. The V end lost 6 bases, the J end lost 0 bases, and 11 bases lay between the germline ends. This CDR3 contains 13 residues. Germline V lookup: CDR1 DFQATT, CDR2 SNEGSKA (reference sequence).

This clone came up a few times. The read halts 3 residues ahead of the CDR3 end, with the missing end drawn from the germline J gene. This chain uses TRBV30 with TRBJ1-5; 7 bases agree with TRBD1. The V and J ends lost 2 bases and 3 bases, in that order; junction bases with no gene match: 4. From germline, CDR1 is GTSNPN and CDR2 SVGIG (reference sequence). The CDR3 spans 14 residues. Partial CDR3 DNA: TGTGCCTGGAGTCGGACAGGCCCCAATCAGCCC. Translation gives CAWSRTGPNQP. The complete CDR3 reads CAWSRTGPNQPQHF.

At least ten counts were recorded for this clone. The CDR3 is cut off 3 residues early in the read; its end comes from the germline J gene. The chain links TRBV13 to TRBJ2-7, with a tentative D call TRBD2 (6 bases). The CDR3 sequence is 14 residues long. Germline CDR1 PRHDT, CDR2 FYEKMQ (reference sequence). The ends were cut back, 4 bases at V and 2 bases at J, with 12 bases in the middle. CDR3 DNA, as far as it was read: TGTGCCAGCAGCTCTTTAGCGGAGCCCTACGAG. Protein sequence: CASSSLAEPYE. The whole CDR3 protein reads CASSSLAEPYEQYF.

This clone was observed many times. Coverage ceases 3 residues before the CDR3 finishes, and the germline J gene fills in the end. The rearrangement uses TRBV28 and TRBJ2-1; 7 bases align to TRBD1. CDR3 size: 14 residues. V dropped 3 bases and J dropped 4; count of bases not matched to a gene: 3. Germline V gene data show CDR1 as MDHEN and CDR2 as SYDVKM. CDR3 residues: CASSFGTAYNEQFF. The covered CDR3 bases are TGTGCCAGCAGTTTTGGGACAGCATACAATGAG.

This clone was picked up a small number of times. The sequenced fragment ends 3 residues before the CDR3 boundary, so the rest is inferred from the germline J gene. The chain links TRBV19 to TRBJ1-2; D gene uncertain. This CDR3 is 13 amino acids long. The germline V gene encodes CDR1 LNHDA and CDR2 SQIVND (reference sequence). The V gene lost 5 bases and the J gene lost 3 bases, with 10 bases spanning the gap. The CDR3 bases that were read are TGTGCCAGTAGTCTCTACCTTGACTATGGC. Protein sequence: CASSLYLDYG. The full CDR3 sequence reads CASSLYLDYGYTF.

In the case of this clone: The read terminates 3 residues ahead of where the CDR3 ends, so the germline J gene completes it. The V and J genes are TRBV7-3 and TRBJ2-7; 8 bases align to TRBD2. From germline, CDR1 is SGHTA and CDR2 FQGTGA. The length of the CDR3 is 14 residues. Germline trimming cut 3 bases from V and 3 bases from J; bases unmatched to any gene: 4. Partial CDR3 DNA: TGTGCCAGCAGCTTGGACGGGGGGGACTACGAG. The encoded protein is CASSLDGGDYE. The full CDR3 is CASSLDGGDYEQYF.

This clone was detected only a few times. The read falls 3 residues short of the CDR3 end, and the missing part is taken from the germline J gene. The gene calls are TRBV10-3 and TRBJ2-7; possibly TRBD1 for D (5 bases). The CDR3 consists of 12 residues. Trimming removed 10 bases at V and 5 bases at J, with 15 bases between. Germline CDR1 is ENHRY and CDR2 is SYGVKD. CDR3 region: CASDQGLNEQYF. The part of the CDR3 DNA that was read is TGTGCCAGCGACCAGGGTCTCAACGAG.

This clone came up many times. The DNA ends 3 residues before the CDR3 does, and the rest of the CDR3 is filled in from the germline J gene. The chain recombines TRBV18 with TRBJ1-1; 10 bases align to TRBD1. The V gene's germline CDR1 is KGHSH and CDR2 LQKENI. CDR3 length: 13 residues. The CDR3 spells CASSPGTGEVAFF. Incomplete CDR3 DNA: TGTGCCAGCTCACCAGGGACAGGGGAAGTA.

This clone was seen a handful of times. The read ends 3 residues shy of where the CDR3 ends; the end is completed using the germline J gene. J is TRBJ1-2 and V is TRBV6-2 or TRBV6-3; 10 bases are a match to TRBD1. The V gene's germline CDR1 is MNHEY and CDR2 SVGEGT. CDR3 length equals 15 residues. V shed 5 bases, J shed 6 bases, and the junction held 9 bases outside the gene matches. The sequenced part of the CDR3 DNA is TGTGCCAGCAGTCAGCCGGGACAGGGGCGGAATGGC. Translating it yields CASSQPGQGRNG. The complete CDR3 reads CASSQPGQGRNGYTF.

This clone came up many times. Read coverage stops 3 residues before the CDR3 terminus; the germline J gene supplies the remainder. The chain couples TRBV29-1 to TRBJ1-2; tentative D call: TRBD1 (5 bases). With 2 bases removed from V and 4 bases from J, the gap between germline ends came to 11 bases. Germline V lookup: CDR1 SQVTM, CDR2 ANQGSEA. The CDR3 spans 13 residues. This chain's CDR3 is CSVEKGTLYGYTF. The DNA read from the CDR3 is TGCAGCGTTGAAAAGGGGACTCTCTATGGC.

This clone occurred many times. The read gets to within 3 residues of the CDR3 end, and the germline J gene fills in the rest. This rearrangement joins TRBV19 to TRBJ2-1; 11 bases align to TRBD2. Trimming took 5 bases from V and 3 from J; bases not matched to a gene: 6. This CDR3 has 16 residues. Per the germline V gene, CDR1 is LNHDA and CDR2 is SQIVND (reference sequence). CDR3: CASSHPGTSGYNEQFF. The sequenced CDR3 bases are TGTGCCAGTAGTCACCCAGGGACTAGCGGCTACAATGAG.

In regard to this clone: The read gets to within 3 residues of the CDR3 end, and the germline J gene fills in the rest. The chain couples TRBV20-1 to TRBJ2-1; maybe TRBD2 (6 bases). Between the trimmed V and J ends, which lost 0 bases and 8 bases, there was a span of 29 bases. Germline assignment: CDR1 DFQATT and CDR2 SNEGSKA (reference sequence). The CDR3 runs to 19 residues. The CDR3 reads CSARDRLSAGAPKRDEQFF. CDR3 DNA (partial): TGCAGTGCTAGAGATAGGTTAAGCGCAGGAGCTCCTAAGCGGGATGAG.

This clone occurred a few times. The DNA ends 3 residues before the CDR3 does, and the rest of the CDR3 is filled in from the germline J gene. J is TRBJ2-7 and V is TRBV19; 9 nucleotides match TRBD1. This CDR3 is 15 amino acids long. The ends lost 5 bases at V and 2 bases at J; junction bases unmatched: 7. Germline CDR1 and CDR2: LNHDA and SQIVND (reference sequence). The DNA read from the CDR3 is TGTGCCAGTAGTTTGGGACAGGGAGCGGCCTACGAG. Its protein is CASSLGQGAAYE. The CDR3 in full is CASSLGQGAAYEQYF.

As regards this clone: The read terminates 3 residues ahead of where the CDR3 ends, so the germline J gene completes it. This chain joins TRBV7-9 and TRBJ2-7, with TRBD1 matching 8 bases. The CDR3 has 13 amino acids. CDR1 and CDR2 (germline): SEHNR, FQNEAQ (reference sequence). V gave up 5 bases and J gave up 6 bases; unmatched junction bases: 6. The sequenced part of the CDR3 DNA is TGTGCCAGCAGCACCTGGACAGGGTTCGAG. Residues: CASSTWTGFE. In full, the CDR3 is CASSTWTGFEQYF.

This clone was detected only a few times. The read finishes 3 residues shy of the CDR3 end, and the germline J gene is used to complete it. The gene calls are TRBV30 and TRBJ2-1; possible D gene TRBD1, 5 bases. Looked up from germline, CDR1 is GTSNPN and CDR2 is SVGIG (reference sequence). The ends were cut back, 3 bases at V and 9 bases at J, with 15 bases in the middle. The CDR3 spans 13 residues. CDR3: CAWSEDAGREQFF. The part of the CDR3 DNA that was read is TGTGCCTGGAGCGAGGACGCAGGGCGTGAG.